These T cell receptor beta chains were read from a single sample in a study of graft-versus-host responses after intestinal transplantation. Sequenced by immunoSEQ multiplex PCR; TCRdb stores in-frame clones only, minus some. This sample yields some 100,000 clones, of which over 80% are seen a single time; roughly 6% belongs to the top ten. These receptors have no identified antigens. The specimen comprised unstimulated CD8+ T cells sorted from spleen or lymph node cells, sampled before intestinal transplant. The receptor source for this set is a human donor who received an intestinal transplant. The CDR3 runs from the conserved cysteine through the conserved F or W.

CDR3 length: 15; V gene: TRBV19; CDR3 protein: CASSKRRVSNQPQHF
CDR3 length: 15; V gene: TRBV7-9; CDR3 protein: CASSPWDSQVDGYTF
CDR3 length: 14; V gene: TRBV30; CDR3 protein: CALSGSGPTYEQYF
CDR3 length: 16; V gene: TRBV11-3; CDR3 protein: CASSSVLAGYTGELFF
CDR3 length: 15; V gene: TRBV7-9; CDR3 protein: CASSTGQGALDEQFF
CDR3 length: 15; V gene: TRBV11-2; CDR3 protein: CASSDNRARQETQYF
CDR3 length: 13; V gene: TRBV19; CDR3 protein: CASSIGGGLEQYF
CDR3 length: 14; V gene: TRBV27; CDR3 protein: CASSLRGTVYEQYF
CDR3 length: 15; V gene: TRBV6-5; CDR3 protein: CASSHWWVQQNIQYF
CDR3 length: 14; V gene: TRBV11-3; CDR3 protein: CASSLSGTSYEQYF
CDR3 length: 16; V gene: TRBV7-3; CDR3 protein: CASSLGTGAVDGELFF
CDR3 length: 11; V gene: TRBV20-1; CDR3 protein: CSAREEATQYF
CDR3 length: 11; V gene: TRBV7-9; CDR3 protein: CASSLGNEQFF
CDR3 length: 16; V gene: TRBV5-1; CDR3 protein: CASSTTSGGSTDTQYF
CDR3 length: 14; V gene: TRBV19; CDR3 protein: CASSIGTGGAEQYF
CDR3 length: 17; V gene: TRBV4-2; CDR3 protein: CASSRNVGTGDGNTIYF
CDR3 length: 15; V gene: TRBV6-5; CDR3 protein: CASSKPGQGVGELFF
CDR3 length: 11; V gene: TRBV2; CDR3 protein: CASSLPDRQLF
CDR3 length: 15; V gene: TRBV6-6; CDR3 protein: CASYTHLEFNYGYTF
CDR3 length: 15; V gene: TRBV6-5; CDR3 protein: CASSRSGGAGETQYF
CDR3 length: 14; V gene: TRBV5-1; CDR3 protein: CASSLSDRGYEQYF
CDR3 length: 15; V gene: TRBV7-6; CDR3 protein: CASSRDRSSGNTIYF
CDR3 length: 14; V gene: TRBV9; CDR3 protein: CASSLRDSRNEQFF
CDR3 length: 16; V gene: TRBV2; CDR3 protein: CASSPVLAESSYEQYF
CDR3 length: 17; V gene: TRBV9; CDR3 protein: CASSDARLARNTGELFF
CDR3 length: 16; V gene: TRBV9; CDR3 protein: CASSTGTGGFTYGYTF
CDR3 length: 11; V gene: TRBV6-1; CDR3 protein: CASIEGLEQYF
CDR3 length: 14; V gene: TRBV19; CDR3 protein: CASSIDEGNYGYTF
CDR3 length: 13; V gene: TRBV7-9; CDR3 protein: CASRSATNEKLFF
CDR3 length: 15; V gene: TRBV6-5; CDR3 protein: CATIRLAGSSYEQYF
CDR3 length: 15; V gene: TRBV7-3; CDR3 protein: CASSPPNGDPGELFF
CDR3 length: 13; V gene: TRBV6-5; CDR3 protein: CASSYLGGIEQYF
CDR3 length: 15; V gene: TRBV14; CDR3 protein: CASSQVVRDTGELFF
CDR3 length: 11; V gene: TRBV7-6; CDR3 protein: CASSSTYEQYF
CDR3 length: 12; V gene: TRBV6-5; CDR3 protein: CASSYMGGEQYF